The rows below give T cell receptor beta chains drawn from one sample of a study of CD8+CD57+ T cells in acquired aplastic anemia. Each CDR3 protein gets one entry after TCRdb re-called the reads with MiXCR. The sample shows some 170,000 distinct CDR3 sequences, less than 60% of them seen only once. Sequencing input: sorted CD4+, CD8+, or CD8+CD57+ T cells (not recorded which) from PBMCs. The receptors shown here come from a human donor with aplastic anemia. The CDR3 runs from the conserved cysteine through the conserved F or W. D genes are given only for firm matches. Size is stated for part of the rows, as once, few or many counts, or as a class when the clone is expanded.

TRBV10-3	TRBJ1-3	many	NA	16	CANPPWEASSGNTIYF	TGTGCCAACCCTCCATGGGAGGCAAGCTCTGGAAACACCATATATTTT
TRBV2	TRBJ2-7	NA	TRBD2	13	CASSGLATYEQYF	TGTGCCAGCTCTGGACTAGCTACCTACGAGCAGTACTTC
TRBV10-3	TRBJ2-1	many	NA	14	CAIRMTGTGNEQFF	TGTGCCATCAGAATGACAGGGACTGGCAATGAGCAGTTCTTC
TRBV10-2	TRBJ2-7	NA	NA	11	CASGRTHEQYF	TGCGCCAGCGGCAGGACCCACGAGCAGTACTTC
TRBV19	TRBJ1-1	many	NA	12	CASSIVRGKAFF	TGTGCCAGTAGTATAGTCAGGGGAAAAGCTTTCTTT
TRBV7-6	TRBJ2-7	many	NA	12	CASSAALGEQYF	TGTGCCAGCAGCGCCGCCTTGGGTGAGCAGTACTTC
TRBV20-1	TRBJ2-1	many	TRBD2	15	CSAVSGGASYNEQFF	TGCAGTGCTGTTAGCGGGGGGGCCTCCTACAATGAGCAGTTCTTC
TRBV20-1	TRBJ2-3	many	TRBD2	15	CSALGTSGPLGTQYF	TGCAGTGCCCTGGGGACTAGCGGGCCCTTGGGCACGCAGTATTTT
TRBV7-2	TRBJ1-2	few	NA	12	CASSQRGSGYTF	TGTGCCAGCAGCCAGAGGGGGAGTGGCTACACCTTC
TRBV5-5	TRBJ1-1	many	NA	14	CASSLGGPNTEAFF	TGTGCCAGCAGCTTGGGGGGACCGAACACTGAAGCTTTCTTT
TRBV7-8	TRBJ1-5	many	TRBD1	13	CASSSDRDQPQHF	TGTGCCAGCAGCTCAGACAGGGATCAGCCCCAGCATTTT
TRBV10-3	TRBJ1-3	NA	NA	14	CAISGPASGNTIYF	TGTGCCATCAGTGGGCCAGCCTCTGGAAACACCATATATTTT
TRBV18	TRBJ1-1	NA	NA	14	CASSPVKGQAEAFF	TGTGCCAGCTCACCAGTGAAGGGGCAGGCTGAAGCTTTCTTT
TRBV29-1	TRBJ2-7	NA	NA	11	CSVRGPGEQYF	TGCAGCGTTCGGGGGCCGGGCGAGCAGTACTTC